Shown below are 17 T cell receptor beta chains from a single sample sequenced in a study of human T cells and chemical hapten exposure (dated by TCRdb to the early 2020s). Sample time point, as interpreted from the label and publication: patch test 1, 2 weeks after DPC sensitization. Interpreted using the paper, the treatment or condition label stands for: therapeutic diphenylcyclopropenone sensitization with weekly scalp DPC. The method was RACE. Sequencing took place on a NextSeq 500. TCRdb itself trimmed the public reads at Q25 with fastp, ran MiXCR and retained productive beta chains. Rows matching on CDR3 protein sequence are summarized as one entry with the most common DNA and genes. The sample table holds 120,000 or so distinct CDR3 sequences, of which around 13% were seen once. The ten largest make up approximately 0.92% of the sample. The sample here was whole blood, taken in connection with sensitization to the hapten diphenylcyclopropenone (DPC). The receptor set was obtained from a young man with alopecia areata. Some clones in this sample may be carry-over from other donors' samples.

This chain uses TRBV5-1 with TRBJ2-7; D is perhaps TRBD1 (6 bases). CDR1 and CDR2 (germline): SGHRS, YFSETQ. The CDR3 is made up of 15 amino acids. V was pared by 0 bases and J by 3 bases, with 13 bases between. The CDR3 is CASSLATGGDYEQYF. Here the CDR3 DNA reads TGCGCCAGCAGCTTGGCGACAGGCGGTGACTACGAGCAGTACTTC.

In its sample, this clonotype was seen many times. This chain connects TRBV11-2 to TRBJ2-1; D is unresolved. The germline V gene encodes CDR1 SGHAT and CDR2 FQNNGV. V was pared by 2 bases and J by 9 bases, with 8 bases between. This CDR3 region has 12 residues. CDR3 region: CASSLSRLEQFF. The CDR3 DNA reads TGTGCCAGCAGCTTATCCCGACTTGAGCAGTTCTTC.

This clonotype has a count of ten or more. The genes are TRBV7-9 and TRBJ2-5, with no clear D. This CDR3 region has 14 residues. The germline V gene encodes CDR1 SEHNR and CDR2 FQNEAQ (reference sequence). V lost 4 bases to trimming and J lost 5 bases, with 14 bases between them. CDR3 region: CASSSPSRTETQYF. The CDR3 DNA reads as TGTGCCAGCAGCTCACCCTCCCGGACGGAGACCCAGTACTTC.

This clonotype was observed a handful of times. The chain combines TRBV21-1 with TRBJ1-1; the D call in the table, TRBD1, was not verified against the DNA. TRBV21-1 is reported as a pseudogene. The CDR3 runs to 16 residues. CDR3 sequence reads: CASSKPSGVPNTEAFF. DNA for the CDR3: TGTGCCAGCAGCAAACCTTCAGGGGTCCCAAACACTGAAGCTTTCTTT.

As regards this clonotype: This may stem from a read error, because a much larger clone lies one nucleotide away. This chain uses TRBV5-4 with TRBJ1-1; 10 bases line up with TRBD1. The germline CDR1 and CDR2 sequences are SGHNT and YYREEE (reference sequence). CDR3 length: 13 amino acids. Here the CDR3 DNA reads TGTGTCAGCAGCCCCGGGACAGGGGCTGAAGCTTTCTTT. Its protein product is CVSSPGTGAEAFF.

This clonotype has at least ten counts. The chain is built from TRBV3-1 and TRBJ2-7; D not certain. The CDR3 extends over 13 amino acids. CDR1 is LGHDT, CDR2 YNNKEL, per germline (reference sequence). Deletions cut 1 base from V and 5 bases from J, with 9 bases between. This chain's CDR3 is CASSQVGGDEQYF. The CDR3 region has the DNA TGTGCCAGCAGCCAAGTGGGTGGCGACGAGCAGTACTTC.

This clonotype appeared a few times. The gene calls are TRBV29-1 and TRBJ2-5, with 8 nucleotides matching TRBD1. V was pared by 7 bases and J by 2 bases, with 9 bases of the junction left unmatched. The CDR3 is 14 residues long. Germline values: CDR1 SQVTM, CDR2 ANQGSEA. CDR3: CSAVPQGEQETQYF. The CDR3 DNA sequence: TGCAGCGCCGTACCACAGGGGGAGCAAGAGACCCAGTACTTC.

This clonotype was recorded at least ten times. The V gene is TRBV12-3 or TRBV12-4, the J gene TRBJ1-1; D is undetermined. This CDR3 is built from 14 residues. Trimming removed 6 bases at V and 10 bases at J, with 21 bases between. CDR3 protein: CASRPDGSRMGAFF. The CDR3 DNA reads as TGTGCCAGCAGGCCAGATGGGTCCAGGATGGGAGCTTTCTTT.

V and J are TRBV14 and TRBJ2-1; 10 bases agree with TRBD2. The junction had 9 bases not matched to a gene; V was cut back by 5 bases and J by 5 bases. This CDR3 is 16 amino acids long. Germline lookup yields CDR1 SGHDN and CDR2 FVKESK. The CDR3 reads CASSWIVSGGDNEQFF. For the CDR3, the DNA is TGTGCCAGCAGCTGGATAGTGAGCGGGGGGGACAATGAGCAGTTCTTC. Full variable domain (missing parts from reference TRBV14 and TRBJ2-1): EAGVTQFPSHSVIEKGQTVTLRCDPISGHDNLYWYRRVMGKEIKFLLHFVKESKQDESGMPNNRFLAERTGGTYSTLKVQPAELEDSGVYFCASSWIVSGGDNEQFFGPGTRLTVL.

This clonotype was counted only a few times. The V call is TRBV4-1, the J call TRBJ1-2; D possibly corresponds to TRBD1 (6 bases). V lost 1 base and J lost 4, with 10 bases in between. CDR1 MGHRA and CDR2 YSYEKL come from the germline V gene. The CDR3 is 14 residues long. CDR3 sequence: CASSQGQDGYGYTF. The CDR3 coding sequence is TGCGCCAGCAGCCAAGGACAGGACGGCTATGGCTACACCTTC.

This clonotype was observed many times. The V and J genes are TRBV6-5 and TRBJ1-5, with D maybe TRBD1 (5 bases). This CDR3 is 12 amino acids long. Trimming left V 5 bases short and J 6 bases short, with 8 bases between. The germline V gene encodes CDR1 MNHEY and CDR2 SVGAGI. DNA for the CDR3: TGTGCCAGCAGTGTGAGGGGTCAGCCCCAGCATTTT. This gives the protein CASSVRGQPQHF.

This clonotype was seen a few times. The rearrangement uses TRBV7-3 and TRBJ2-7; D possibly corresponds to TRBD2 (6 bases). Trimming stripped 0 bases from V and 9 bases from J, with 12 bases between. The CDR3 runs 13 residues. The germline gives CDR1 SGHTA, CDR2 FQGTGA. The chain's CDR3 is CASSLTAGMAQYF. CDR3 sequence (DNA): TGTGCCAGCAGCTTAACGGCGGGGATGGCGCAGTACTTC.

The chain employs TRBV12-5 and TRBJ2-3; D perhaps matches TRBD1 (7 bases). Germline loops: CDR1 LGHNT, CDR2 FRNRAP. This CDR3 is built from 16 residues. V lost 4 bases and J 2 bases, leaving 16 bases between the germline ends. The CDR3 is CASGSHIRGVTDTQYF. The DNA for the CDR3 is TGTGCTAGTGGTTCCCACATCAGGGGGGTCACAGATACGCAGTATTTT.

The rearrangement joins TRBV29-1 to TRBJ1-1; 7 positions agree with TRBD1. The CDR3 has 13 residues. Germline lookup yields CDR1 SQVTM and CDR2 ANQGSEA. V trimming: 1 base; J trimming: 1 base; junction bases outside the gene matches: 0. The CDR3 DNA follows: TGCAGCGTTGAAGGACAGGGGAACACTGAAGCTTTCTTT. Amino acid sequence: CSVEGQGNTEAFF.

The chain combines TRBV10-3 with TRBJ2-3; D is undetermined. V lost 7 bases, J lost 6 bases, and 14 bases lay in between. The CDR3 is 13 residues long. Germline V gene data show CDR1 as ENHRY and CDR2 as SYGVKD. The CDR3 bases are TGTGCCATCAAGGATGGTGAGACTGATACGCAGTATTTT. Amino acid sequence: CAIKDGETDTQYF.

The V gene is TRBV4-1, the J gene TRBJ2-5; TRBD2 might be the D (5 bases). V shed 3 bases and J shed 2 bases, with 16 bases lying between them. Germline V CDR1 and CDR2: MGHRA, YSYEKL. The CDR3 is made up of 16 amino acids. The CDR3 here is CASSQHDRGSQETQYF. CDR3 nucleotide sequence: TGCGCCAGCAGCCAGCACGATCGGGGAAGTCAAGAGACCCAGTACTTC.

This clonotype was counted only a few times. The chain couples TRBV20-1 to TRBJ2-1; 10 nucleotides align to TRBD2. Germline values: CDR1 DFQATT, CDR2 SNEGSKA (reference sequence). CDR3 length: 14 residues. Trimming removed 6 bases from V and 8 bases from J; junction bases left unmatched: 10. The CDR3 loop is CSARERGGKDEQFF. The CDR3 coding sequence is TGCAGTGCCCGTGAGCGGGGGGGCAAGGATGAGCAGTTCTTC.